The clone carrying this T cell receptor (beta chain) was picked up many times. Its antigen is as yet unknown. Amplified TCR beta CDR3 regions derived from RNA transcripts. In the first-round RT-PCR of the TCR CDR3, the HTBI primer set was used. In TCRdb, the multiplex PCR reads were re-called with MiXCR into one record per CDR3 protein. The sample shows under 300,000 distinct CDR3 sequences, 10% to 15% of them seen only once. This entry is derived from a study of T cells in Graves' hyperthyroidism and ophthalmopathy. CDR3 size: 11 residues. The V and J ends lost 5 bases and 11 bases, in that order; junction bases with no gene match: 6. Per the germline V gene, CDR1 is SQVTM and CDR2 is ANQGSEA. Study-level results: From stable hyperthyroidism, ophthalmopathy was separated by a 13 V-J model.

Sequencing was carried out using blood. This clonotype was obtained from a woman between 25 and 40 years old with Graves' hyperthyroidism that later progressed to Graves' ophthalmopathy. The chain has TRBV29-1 and TRBJ1-1; 9 bases line up with TRBD1. The CDR3 bases are TGCAGCGTTAATGACAGGGGGGGCGCTTTCTTT. Translation: CSVNDRGGAFF.